These 27 T cell receptor beta chains were all obtained from the same sample, sequenced in a study of T cell clonality in common variable immunodeficiency. Whole-study results and caveats: Reportedly, TCR beta sequences from common variable immunodeficiency showed fewer deletions and N-nucleotide insertions.

For these receptors, no antigen is known. Sequencing used immunoSEQ multiplex PCR; TCRdb keeps in-frame clones, though not all of them. The sample is made up of approximately 38,000 clones, none counted only once. The sample comprised peripheral blood mononuclear cells. These TCRs come from a human donor with common variable immunodeficiency.

This clone has a handful of counts. The read terminates 3 residues before the CDR3 end, so the remaining end is supplied by the germline J gene. This chain links TRBV18 with TRBJ1-4, with 9 bases lining up with TRBD1. With V trimmed by 4 bases and J by 5 bases, 2 bases remained unmatched. CDR3 length: 14 amino acids. Looked up from germline, CDR1 is KGHSH and CDR2 is LQKENI. The sequenced part of the CDR3 DNA is TGTGCCAGCTCACGAGGACAGGGGAATGAAAAA. It translates to CASSRGQGNEK. Given in full, the CDR3 is CASSRGQGNEKLFF.

There are many counts of this clone. The CDR3 extends 3 residues past the end of the read, so its final part is completed from the germline J gene. V usage is TRBV20-1 and J usage is TRBJ1-6; 7 positions agree with TRBD1. This CDR3 has 15 residues. After removal of 1 base from V and 7 bases from J, the junction contained 7 bases not matched to a gene. Germline lookup yields CDR1 DFQATT and CDR2 SNEGSKA (reference sequence). The DNA read from the CDR3 is TGCAGTGCTAGAGTTCCGGGACAGCTGAATTCACCC. This sequence encodes CSARVPGQLNSP. The entire CDR3 reads CSARVPGQLNSPLHF.

Details on this clone: The CDR3 extends 3 residues past the end of the read, so its final part is completed from the germline J gene. This chain connects TRBV14 to TRBJ2-5; TRBD1 matches at 9 bases. CDR1 is SGHDN, CDR2 FVKESK, per germline. The V and J ends lost 4 bases and 2 bases, in that order; junction bases with no gene match: 2. This CDR3 is 14 amino acids long. The CDR3 here is CASSLGQGQETQYF. The DNA read from the CDR3 is TGTGCCAGCAGCCTCGGACAGGGGCAAGAGACC. The full variable domain, with the rest looked up from reference TRBV14 and TRBJ2-5, is EAGVTQFPSHSVIEKGQTVTLRCDPISGHDNLYWYRRVMGKEIKFLLHFVKESKQDESGMPNNRFLAERTGGTYSTLKVQPAELEDSGVYFCASSLGQGQETQYFGPGTRLLVL.

This clone was seen repeatedly, ten times or more. The read ends 3 residues early relative to the CDR3; the germline J gene fills the gap. The chain joins TRBV5-1 to TRBJ1-6; 10 positions agree with TRBD1. This CDR3 has 15 residues. Germline V gene sequence: CDR1 SGHRS, CDR2 YFSETQ. The V and J ends lost 0 bases and 9 bases, in that order; junction bases with no gene match: 3. The sequenced part of the CDR3 DNA is TGCGCCAGCAGCTTGGGACAGGGGGCCATTTCACCC. The encoded protein is CASSLGQGAISP. Given in full, the CDR3 is CASSLGQGAISPLHF.

This clone came up many times. Read sequence stops 3 residues before the CDR3 end, and the germline J gene provides the missing end. This chain uses TRBV10-1 with TRBJ2-7, with 9 nucleotides matching TRBD2. J was trimmed by 6 bases and V by 3 bases; bases with no gene match: 9. This CDR3 is 15 amino acids long. CDR1 and CDR2 (germline): WNHNN, SYGVQD (reference sequence). CDR3 sequence reads: CASSDRLAGPSEQYF. The CDR3 DNA, read in part, is TGCGCCAGCAGTGATAGGCTAGCGGGACCCTCCGAG.

Regarding this clone: The read falls 3 residues short of the CDR3 end, and the missing part is taken from the germline J gene. This sequence joins TRBV7-2 and TRBJ1-4, with a possible D match to TRBD1 (5 bases). CDR3 length: 14 amino acids. Deletions cut 7 bases from V and 3 bases from J, with 12 bases between. The germline CDR1 and CDR2 sequences are SGHTA and FQGNSA. The sequenced part of the CDR3 DNA is TGTGCCAGCAAGAAAGGGGCGGCTAATGAAAAA. Translation gives CASKKGAANEK. Given in full, the CDR3 is CASKKGAANEKLFF.

This clone was detected a few times. The CDR3 is cut off 3 residues early in the read; its end comes from the germline J gene. The chain carries TRBV5-3 and TRBJ2-7; 12 bases line up with TRBD1. TRBV5-3 is recorded as an ORF, its role being uncertain. There are 15 residues in the CDR3. V trimming: 5 bases; J trimming: 0 bases; junction bases outside the gene matches: 3. The CDR3 sequence: CARRGQGALSYEQYF. Partial CDR3 DNA: TGTGCCAGAAGGGGACAGGGGGCCCTCTCCTACGAG.

This clone was seen a handful of times. From the germline J gene comes the end of the CDR3, since the read stops 3 residues before it. The chain joins TRBV18 to TRBJ2-5, with 11 positions matching TRBD1. CDR1 KGHSH and CDR2 LQKENI come from the germline V gene. The V gene end was trimmed by 6 bases and the J gene end by 5 bases; junction bases not matched to a gene: 8. This CDR3 is built from 15 residues. This CDR3 is CASSPWTGGVETQYF. The CDR3 bases that were read are TGTGCCAGCTCTCCATGGACAGGGGGCGTGGAGACC. Variable domain in full (rest from reference TRBV18 and TRBJ2-5): NAGVMQNPRHLVRRRGQEARLRCSPMKGHSHVYWYRQLPEEGLKFMVYLQKENIIDESGMPKERFSAEFPKEGPSILRIQQVVRGDSAAYFCASSPWTGGVETQYFGPGTRLLVL.

This clone has only a few counts. The sequenced fragment ends 3 residues before the CDR3 boundary, so the rest is inferred from the germline J gene. This chain joins TRBV6-4 and TRBJ2-1; possible D gene TRBD1, 6 bases. The CDR3 has 14 residues. Trimming took 0 bases from V and 6 from J, leaving 9 bases between them. Germline CDR1 MRHNA, CDR2 SNTAGT. The covered CDR3 bases are TGTGCCAGCAGTGACTCGAGAGGGGGCAATGAG. It translates to CASSDSRGGNE. The full CDR3 protein reads CASSDSRGGNEQFF.

This clone was found many times. The CDR3 end is not reached by the read, which stops 3 residues before it; the germline J gene fills it in. V is TRBV5-1 and J is TRBJ2-2; a weak D match, TRBD1 (6 bases). The CDR3 extends over 13 amino acids. Germline V gene data show CDR1 as SGHRS and CDR2 as YFSETQ. The V end was cut by 5 bases, the J end by 7 bases, with 12 bases between. The CDR3 sequence: CASRIQGYGELFF. CDR3 DNA, as far as it was read: TGCGCCAGCAGAATACAGGGTTACGGGGAG.

This clone turned up a few times. The CDR3 goes on 3 residues after the read ends, and that part is filled in from the germline J gene. The gene calls are TRBV18 and TRBJ2-3, with unresolved D. The CDR3 consists of 13 residues. Germline assignment: CDR1 KGHSH and CDR2 LQKENI. The V end was cut by 3 bases, the J end by 3 bases, with 7 bases between. The CDR3 here is CASSPPTTDTQYF. The covered CDR3 bases are TGTGCCAGCTCACCTCCCACTACAGATACG.

In the case of this clone: The DNA ends 3 residues before the CDR3 does, and the rest of the CDR3 is filled in from the germline J gene. This sequence joins TRBV19 and TRBJ1-1; 9 bases are shared with TRBD1. The ends lost 1 base at V and 4 bases at J; junction bases unmatched: 16. Looked up from germline, CDR1 is LNHDA and CDR2 is SQIVND (reference sequence). This CDR3 spans 19 amino acids. The CDR3 region is CASSIGPKLSTGGSTEAFF. CDR3 bases read: TGTGCCAGTAGTATAGGCCCGAAACTGAGTACAGGGGGCTCCACTGAA.

This clone was seen repeatedly, ten times or more. The CDR3 extends 3 residues past the end of the read, so its final part is completed from the germline J gene. J is TRBJ2-2 and V is TRBV20-1; 10 positions match TRBD2. The CDR3 runs to 14 residues. The germline V gene has CDR1 DFQATT and CDR2 SNEGSKA (reference sequence). Losses at the gene ends were 6 bases for V and 4 bases for J; bases not matched to a gene: 5. Incomplete CDR3 DNA: TGCAGTGCAGGACTAGCGGCGACCACCGGGGAG. It specifies CSAGLAATTGE. The entire CDR3 reads CSAGLAATTGELFF.

Details on this clone: The CDR3 end is not reached by the read, which stops 3 residues before it; the germline J gene fills it in. V usage is TRBV18 and J usage is TRBJ1-1; D unresolved. V was pared by 3 bases and J by 0 bases, with 14 bases between. The CDR3 is 16 residues long. Germline V gene sequence: CDR1 KGHSH, CDR2 LQKENI. The sequenced part of the CDR3 DNA is TGTGCCAGCTCACCGAGATACACCAACATGAACACTGAA. This encodes CASSPRYTNMNTE. The complete CDR3 sequence is CASSPRYTNMNTEAFF. Looking up the rest from reference TRBV18 and TRBJ1-1 gives the full variable domain: NAGVMQNPRHLVRRRGQEARLRCSPMKGHSHVYWYRQLPEEGLKFMVYLQKENIIDESGMPKERFSAEFPKEGPSILRIQQVVRGDSAAYFCASSPRYTNMNTEAFFGQGTRLTVV.

With respect to this clone: The read comes to an end 3 residues before the CDR3 does, leaving the germline J gene to fill in the end. V gene TRBV29-1 combines with J gene TRBJ2-1; 11 positions match TRBD2. V was clipped by 6 bases and J by 3 bases; unmatched bases: 7. CDR3 length: 15 residues. Germline V lookup: CDR1 SQVTM, CDR2 ANQGSEA. CDR3 bases read: TGCAGCGTGACCAGGGGACTAGCGGACTACAATGAG. Protein: CSVTRGLADYNE. The entire CDR3 sequence reads CSVTRGLADYNEQFF.

The table lists this clone with a few counts. The observed sequence ends 3 residues before the CDR3 terminus, with the missing tail filled in from the germline J gene. This chain connects TRBV30 to TRBJ1-6; TRBD1 matches at 9 bases. Germline CDR1 reads GTSNPN; CDR2 reads SVGIG (reference sequence). Trimming removed 3 bases from V and 10 bases from J; junction bases left unmatched: 13. The CDR3 is 16 residues long. The DNA read from the CDR3 is TGTGCCTGGAGCGCCAGATGGGGACAGGGCATGTCACCC. Translation gives CAWSARWGQGMSP. The full CDR3 protein reads CAWSARWGQGMSPLHF. The full variable domain, rest sourced from reference TRBV30 and TRBJ1-6, is SQTIHQWPATLVQPVGSPLSLECTVEGTSNPNLYWYRQAAGRGLQLLFYSVGIGQISSEVPQNLSASRPQDRQFILSSKKLLLSDSGFYLCAWSARWGQGMSPLHFGNGTRLTVT.

Note on this clone: The read ends 3 residues early relative to the CDR3; the germline J gene fills the gap. The chain has TRBV2 and TRBJ1-4; 7 nucleotides align to TRBD1. V lost 6 bases to trimming and J lost 2 bases; unmatched junction nucleotides: 6. The CDR3 runs 15 residues. The germline CDR1 and CDR2 sequences are SNHLY and FYNNEI. The part of the CDR3 DNA that was read is TGTGCCAGCAGAGCAGGGGGTCGGACTAATGAAAAA. It yields the protein CASRAGGRTNEK. The CDR3 as a whole reads CASRAGGRTNEKLFF.

This clone appeared many times. The part of the CDR3 DNA that was read is TGTGCCAGCAGCAAAACAGGGGGCGGTAACACCGGGGAG. Translated: CASSKTGGGNTGE. The whole CDR3 reads CASSKTGGGNTGELFF. V usage is TRBV7-6 and J usage is TRBJ2-2, with TRBD1 matching over 9 bases. The read is 3 residues too short to cover the CDR3 end, so that end is filled in from the germline J gene. Germline-derived CDR1 and CDR2 are SGHVS and FNYEAQ. The CDR3 length is 16 residues. After removal of 5 bases from V and 2 bases from J, the junction contained 6 bases not matched to a gene.

In the case of this clone: The read comes to an end 3 residues before the CDR3 does, leaving the germline J gene to fill in the end. The chain couples TRBV10-2 to TRBJ1-1, with 9 bases matching TRBD1. CDR1 is WSHSY and CDR2 is SAAADI in the germline V gene. The CDR3 length is 14 residues. CDR3 in amino acids: CASSELWDRAGAFF. CDR3 DNA, as far as it was read: TGCGCCAGCAGTGAGCTTTGGGACAGGGCCGGG.

This clone came up many times. The read comes to an end 3 residues before the CDR3 does, leaving the germline J gene to fill in the end. This chain uses TRBV19 with TRBJ2-7; TRBD2 matches 8 bases. The CDR3 is 14 residues long. Germline V gene data show CDR1 as LNHDA and CDR2 as SQIVND (reference sequence). With 5 bases clipped from V and 6 bases from J, the junction kept 9 bases outside the gene matches. The part of the CDR3 DNA that was read is TGTGCCAGTAGTTGGACTAGCACCAGATCCGAG. Protein: CASSWTSTRSE. In full, the CDR3 reads CASSWTSTRSEQYF. Drawing the rest from reference TRBV19 and TRBJ2-7, the complete variable domain is DGGITQSPKYLFRKEGQNVTLSCEQNLNHDAMYWYRQDPGQGLRLIYYSQIVNDFQKGDIAEGYSVSREKKESFPLTVTSAQKNPTAFYLCASSWTSTRSEQYFGPGTRLTVT.

This clone was observed a few times. The read terminates 3 residues before the CDR3 end, so the remaining end is supplied by the germline J gene. The chain uses TRBV7-3 and TRBJ2-1, with TRBD1 matching 9 bases. Losses at the gene ends were 5 bases for V and 4 bases for J; bases not matched to a gene: 6. CDR3 length equals 15 residues. Germline V CDR1 and CDR2: SGHTA, FQGTGA. This CDR3 reads CASSTAGTGYNEQFF. The sequenced CDR3 bases are TGTGCCAGCAGCACCGCCGGGACAGGGTACAATGAG.

About this clone itself: The CDR3 end is not reached by the read, which stops 3 residues before it; the germline J gene fills it in. The gene calls are TRBV2 and TRBJ1-5; 7 bases match TRBD1. CDR1 and CDR2 from the germline V gene are SNHLY and FYNNEI. The CDR3 covers 14 residues. V gave up 2 bases and J gave up 7 bases; unmatched junction bases: 5. The CDR3 spells CASSERGGEQPQHF. The covered CDR3 bases are TGTGCCAGCAGTGAAAGAGGGGGCGAACAGCCC.

This clone was observed many times. The CDR3 is cut off 3 residues early in the read; its end comes from the germline J gene. The chain joins TRBV18 to TRBJ2-7; TRBD2 agrees at 7 bases. The CDR3 length is 15 residues. CDR1 and CDR2 from the germline V gene are KGHSH and LQKENI. V shed 3 bases and J 6 bases; nucleotides not matched to a gene: 11. The CDR3 here is CASSPQRETSGEQYF. The sequenced CDR3 bases are TGTGCCAGCTCACCGCAGCGGGAAACCTCCGGCGAG.

In this sample, this clone turned up many times. The read gets to within 3 residues of the CDR3 end, and the germline J gene fills in the rest. This chain joins TRBV6-2 or TRBV6-3 and TRBJ2-1; TRBD1 matches 8 bases. J was trimmed by 6 bases and V by 6 bases; bases with no gene match: 10. This CDR3 spans 15 amino acids. Germline CDR1 is MNHEY and CDR2 is SVGEGT. The chain's CDR3 is CASRPGDRSLNEQFF. CDR3 DNA, as far as it was read: TGTGCCAGCAGACCGGGGGACAGGTCCCTCAATGAG.

Notes on this clone: The sequenced fragment ends 3 residues before the CDR3 boundary, so the rest is inferred from the germline J gene. The genes are TRBV2 and TRBJ2-7; possible D gene TRBD1, 6 bases. The CDR3 covers 13 residues. Deletions cut 6 bases from V and 0 bases from J, with 9 bases between. Germline values: CDR1 SNHLY, CDR2 FYNNEI. The CDR3 DNA, read in part, is TGTGCCAGCAGGACAGGAGTCTCCTACGAG. Translating it yields CASRTGVSYE. The CDR3 in its entirety is CASRTGVSYEQYF.

In its sample, this clone was seen many times. The CDR3 goes on 3 residues after the read ends, and that part is filled in from the germline J gene. This chain connects TRBV7-6 to TRBJ2-2; 11 bases align to TRBD1. V lost 5 bases and J lost 2; bases outside the gene matches: 4. The CDR3 has 16 residues. CDR1 is SGHVS and CDR2 is FNYEAQ in the germline V gene. CDR3 sequence reads: CASSGRTGGNTGELFF. CDR3 DNA, as far as it was read: TGTGCCAGCAGCGGAAGGACAGGGGGCAACACCGGGGAG. The full variable domain, with the rest looked up from reference TRBV7-6 and TRBJ2-2, is GAGVSQSPRYKVTKRGQDVALRCDPISGHVSLYWYRQALGQGPEFLTYFNYEAQQDKSGLPNDRFSAERPEGSISTLTIQRTEQRDSAMYRCASSGRTGGNTGELFFGEGSRLTVL.

This clone occurred many times. The CDR3 spells CASRPQGLNIQYF. CDR3 DNA (partial): TGTGCCAGCAGACCACAGGGGCTAAACATT. This chain links TRBV19 with TRBJ2-4; TRBD1 agrees at 7 bases. The DNA ends 3 residues before the CDR3 does, and the rest of the CDR3 is filled in from the germline J gene. The CDR3 totals 13 residues. V lost 9 bases and J lost 6; bases outside the gene matches: 8. Germline CDR1 is LNHDA and CDR2 is SQIVND (reference sequence).